Only a few counts were recorded for the clone carrying this T cell receptor (beta chain). No antigen is known for it. The CDR3 consists of 14 residues. The ends were cut back, 1 base at V and 0 bases at J, with 6 bases in the middle. CDR1 and CDR2 (germline): MNHNS, SASEGT. Extracted total RNA amounted to at least 5.5 micrograms for each sample. These data originate in a study of blood T cells in healthy people across ages. The second PCR ran roughly 6 to 12 cycles with a sample-barcoded 5' primer and J-beta primers. Carrying 12 random nucleotides, a template-switch adaptor labeled each individual cDNA molecule. TCRdb analysed the 5' RACE reads with MiXCR anew, one entry per CDR3 protein. The sample has more than 1.4 million distinct CDR3 sequences, 42% seen once. Study observations and caveats: Possibly confounding the expanded clonotype changes was the fact that donor CMV status was unknown. Estimated diversity, derived from one million T cells, was regarded as an underestimate.

The clonotype comes from a woman aged 18-35 years in good health. The chain is built from TRBV6-1 and TRBJ2-5, with D uncertain. The material sequenced was blood. Here the CDR3 DNA reads TGTGCCAGCAGTGAAGATACAGACCAAGAGACCCAGTACTTC. This sequence encodes CASSEDTDQETQYF.